This TCR beta chain appears in the sequencing data of a study of molecular identifiers for immune sequencing clone quantification (dated by TCRdb to about 2018). The study in broad terms: In a replicate experiment, RNA from roughly 18,000 or 92,000 naive CD8 T cells was split into five aliquots, four of which were sequenced. The study was a methods study using CD8 T cells to benchmark molecular-identifier clustering-based TCR repertoire sequencing (MIDCIRS) and TCR RNA copy counting. Study-wide findings and limitations: Without barcode sub-clustering, chimeric consensus sequences inflated TCR diversity; chimeras reached as high as 47%. In CMV-specific effector cells, clones with more than 20 RNA copies accounted for over 98% of molecules, whereas in naive cells such clones accounted for under 1%. The naive libraries included spiked-in Jurkat TCR RNA (roughly 11 copies' worth), and this RNA is not part of the donor repertoire. Highly expanded clone sizes could be underestimated because identical TCR molecules may share a barcode. Even against a background of 750,000 to 1,000,000 naive CD8 T cells, spiked-in Jurkat TCR RNA amounting to a single cell's worth was reported to be detectable. Modeling indicated 2.5 to 3 TCR RNA copies recovered per cell, compared with 7.5 to 10 by digital PCR, which implies a capture efficiency of 25% to 35%.

Libraries of naive CD8 T cells were generated from roughly 21,000 to 960,000 sorted cells, with 10%, 30% or 50% of the purified RNA used. On a BD FACSAria II, naive CD8 T cells were FACS-sorted as CD8+CD4-CCR7+CD45RA+ and collected into RLT Plus buffer. Detection sensitivity was tested by spiking Jurkat RNA equal to roughly 9 TCR copies' worth into samples containing roughly 17,000-1,000,000 naive CD8 T cells. Enrichment of CD8 T cells was done with RosetteSep CD8+ T Cell Enrichment Cocktail plus Ficoll-Paque, and ACK red cell lysis came afterward. V and J are truncated by 5 bases and 2 bases respectively, leaving an intervening sequence of 17 bases. From its cysteine to its phenylalanine, the CDR3 spans 16 amino acids. The only DNA kept is the CDR3, 48 bases in frame from the first base. According to the germline V gene, CDR1 reads SGHTA and CDR2 reads FQGNSA. The library was built by means of PCR. The sequencing machine was a NextSeq 500. Bulk TCR libraries were made following a previously described method, with the TCR primers given in Table S5. Total RNA was purified with the Qiagen AllPrep DNA/RNA kit. Before any analysis, reads coming from multiple sequencing runs of the same library were combined into one pool. The authors' analysis ran thus. Reads were retained only if an exact TCR constant sequence was present, and the retained reads were trimmed to 150 nt and grouped according to their 12-nt molecular barcodes. Reads in each barcode group were sub-clustered using a 15% Levenshtein threshold, and a quality-weighted consensus sequence was built for each RNA molecule. Non-functional sequences were discarded, and so were lower-count sequences lying one edit away from another sequence. On the basis of fitting two negative binomial distributions, barcode sub-clusters with fewer than 20% of the maximum read count were discarded. TCRdb reanalyzed the raw reads on its own, using fastp at Q25 for trimming and MiXCR for clone calling, and kept in-frame beta chains. Each entry merges the rows of one CDR3 protein and shows their most common DNA and genes. These V and J calls are TCRdb output, not the study's own analysis. The sample yields 45,000 to 55,000 distinct CDR3 sequences; about a third were counted once. The ten largest clones represent about 3.8% of the sample.

Comments on this clonotype: Its antigen remains undetermined. Within one base of it there is no much larger clone, and no base qualities were kept.

The clonotype comes from a human donor in good health. Some libraries in this study had Jurkat cell RNA spiked in. Sequencing was done on a sample of naive CD8+ T cells from blood, with Jurkat cell RNA spiked in. What this sample's cell subset or site label stands for: FACS-sorted CD8+CD4-CCR7+CD45RA+ naive T cells. The chain couples TRBV7-2 to TRBJ2-3; a tentative D match to TRBD2 spans 5 bases. CDR3 loop: CASSRVTGTYTDTQYF. The DNA is as follows: TGTGCCAGCAGCCGGGTGACGGGAACCTACACAGATACGCAGTATTTT.